Given below is one TCR beta chain in context. In this sample, this clone turned up a few times. No cognate antigen has been identified for it. Base qualities are missing; no much larger clone stands one base away. The cohort was made up of approximately 700 healthy bone marrow donors. At the time of sampling, every cohort member was nominally healthy, though immune exposures that went unrecorded were likely present. The donor tested CMV seropositive and was one of the 289 seropositive cohort members. A peripheral blood sample was collected from each donor, and TCR beta sequencing was performed on peripheral blood mononuclear cells. The Qiagen DNeasy Blood Extraction Kit was used to extract genomic DNA from the blood cell samples. The germline ends are 9 bases apart after V is trimmed by 0 bases and J by 6 bases. CDR3 length: 13 amino acids, cysteine to phenylalanine. Only the CDR3 region is kept as DNA, spanning 39 bases read in frame from base 1. Based on the germline V gene, the CDR1 and CDR2 sequences are SGDLS and YYNGEE.

The library was produced with the immunoSEQ multiplex PCR assay. For the multiplex PCR, a mixture combining 60 forward primers for TCR Vbeta segments and 13 reverse primers for TCR Jbeta segments was used. A multiplex PCR assay on genomic DNA amplified the CDR3 region of rearranged TCR beta genes. The amplified TCR beta libraries were sequenced on the Illumina HiSeq System as 87-base-pair reads. In the paper's pipeline: A later analysis counted tens of millions of unique TCR beta chains across the 666 repertoires, and some 12 million of these chains were shared by at least two donors. A nearest-neighbor algorithm error-corrected the raw reads and collapsed the reads into unique sequences, merging closely related sequences to remove PCR and sequencing errors. Alignment of CDR3 sequences to IMGT reference sequences was used to assign V, D and J gene segments. Each retained sequence needed at least a six-nucleotide match to both a V gene segment and a J gene segment. A rearrangement counted as productive if the CDR3 had no stop codons and remained in frame with V and J, and every other rearrangement counted as non-productive. CDR3 was defined according to IMGT convention as the region running from the second conserved V-encoded cysteine to the conserved J-encoded phenylalanine. The earlier analysis of some 540 of the donors excluded any sequence lacking an unambiguous match to a single V gene segment. In an earlier analysis of around 590 of the donors, a V segment was called functional when productive rearrangements were above 56.7%, and segregating when the standard deviation between donors exceeded 5%. A statistical classification framework was built to diagnose cytomegalovirus status from the catalog of TCR beta chain sequences. A later analysis assigned V and J genes by comparing TCR nucleotide sequences with IMGT/GENE-DB human TR gene sequences. In a later analysis, CDR3 sequences and most-parsimonious VDJ recombination scenarios were assigned using the TCRdist pipeline. In a later analysis, each TCR beta chain was defined by its CDR3 amino acid sequence together with its V-gene family, and reads lacking a unique V-gene family were excluded. In a later analysis, around 650 highly shared, low-generation-probability nucleotide sequences were removed to address suspected cross-contamination and a sequencing artifact. In a later analysis, a clonal expansion index was calculated for each public chain from normalized within-repertoire ranks of inferred template counts. In a later analysis, generation probabilities were computed using a VDJ recombination model fitted to out-of-frame rearrangements, and the results were checked against IGoR. In a later analysis, TCR-TCR, TCR-HLA and TCR-CMV co-occurrence was scored with hypergeometric tests, and a repertoire-size bias correction was applied to TCR pairs. To estimate false discovery rates, a later analysis permuted the HLA or CMV assignments 20 times. In a later analysis, co-occurring TCRs were grouped using DBSCAN, and TCRdist sequence similarity was added for clustering within HLA-allele-positive subsets. Repertoires with fewer than 30,000 or more than 120,000 public chains were left out of co-occurrence clustering, as were five repertoires with anomalous nucleotide sharing. As stored in TCRdb, this immuneACCESS dataset retains in-frame rearrangements with V and J assigned. A fraction of the clones does not appear; measured against another copy, unresolved V genes explain less than half of the discrepancy, and the remainder lacks a known reason. For V, J and clone size, that table is used; D and trimming come from the DNA. The sample includes almost 90,000 clones, with 85% observed a single time. The top ten clonotypes cover around 7.4% of the sample.

This specimen comes from a study of cytomegalovirus exposure and HLA in healthy donors (dated by TCRdb to about 2017). Regarding the complete study: In an earlier analysis of fewer than 750 of the donors, less than 350 Gb of sequence data and 117 million unique TCR beta sequences from about 179 million T cells were reported. Roughly 300 gigabases of sequencing data and about 92 million unique TCR sequences made up an early release that covered nearly 650 HLA-typed donors. The genetic ancestry cluster associated with self-reported Caucasian donors included 70% to 85% of the roughly 390 genotyped donors. The study was designed to test whether signatures of past pathogen exposure could be identified by cataloging public T cell receptors. The T cell repertoires of under 750 subjects were profiled by immunosequencing and related to cytomegalovirus serostatus. Besides the first cohort of 666 subjects, a separate validation cohort made up of 120 different subjects was used. To predict cytomegalovirus infection status, the study brought together high-throughput TCR immunosequencing, statistical association of individual TCRs with disease status, and machine learning. A later analysis re-analyzed previously published TCR beta repertoires from approximately 670 donors and added high-resolution HLA genotyping to study TCR occurrence patterns. Rather than using new phenotypic data, the later analysis identified candidate immune exposures from TCR beta sequences and from how often those sequences occurred across donors. An earlier analysis of 587 of the donors applied high-throughput TCR beta sequencing to assess whether each TCR beta V gene segment acted as functional or pseudogenic. Alongside the repertoire data, information on donor age, sex, ethnicity and CMV serostatus was compiled. Genome-wide SNP genotypes for about 55% of the roughly 670 donors were used in a later genetic analysis, which treated that subset as a discovery cohort. All discovery cohort repertoires had been generated using a single sequencing platform. Class I and class II HLA loci were covered by the typing at four-digit resolution. The number of donors typed differed by locus, with about 629-640 for A, B, C, DRB1 and DQB1, more than 500 for DQA1, some 570 for DPA1, and some 440 for DPB1. About 5 DR-DQ haplotypes were handled as single units for association and clustering, since linkage in the cohort was strong. Among a few hundred genotyped donors of the cohort, an average of 235,054 unique TCR beta nucleotide sequences were sequenced per donor, roughly 18% of them non-productive.

The investigation overall reported the following: The study gave a list of under 200 TCR beta chains associated with cytomegalovirus. A group of highly shared sequence variants was considered likely to be a technical artifact of the sequencing pipeline. The presence/absence analyses assumed that sequencing depth was roughly uniform across donors, and that assumption may not be true. V-gene and J-gene trimming of TCR beta chains was associated with a missense DCLRE1C variant in a later genetic analysis, and the association was replicated in an independent cohort. Because counts were too low, about 18 rarely observed V segments, including chromosome 9 orphons, were excluded from the earlier analysis of 587 of the donors. Specific HLA alleles were associated with 15,000 to 20,000 TCR beta sequences at a false discovery rate of 0.05 in a later analysis. Correlated functional status among segregating V segments might be attributable to linkage disequilibrium, but an unknown experimental factor could not be ruled out. Only TCR beta chains were sequenced in this cohort, and the absence of alpha or paired-chain data limited detectable features. Compared with equally common non-associated chains, HLA-associated TCR beta chains in a later analysis were more clonally expanded and had lower generation probabilities. Some IMGT-functional V segments, including TRBV6-2 and TRBV6-3, could not be told apart with the 87-base-pair reads, so those segments were excluded. A few of the identified cytomegalovirus-associated TCR beta chains were confirmed in vitro to be specific for cytomegalovirus antigens. Broadly in line with IMGT annotations, most TCR beta V segments showed up in productive rearrangements about 87% or about 30% of the time in an earlier analysis of several hundred of the donors. The only immune exposure information available for the cohort was CMV serostatus. The authors suggested that the approach could potentially be extended to other disease states and immunological phenotypes. A later analysis found that most CMV-associated TCR beta chains appeared HLA-restricted, with HLA associations seemingly driven largely by CMV exposure. In both the original and validation cohorts, the classifier was reported to diagnose cytomegalovirus status with high specificity and sensitivity. While some public TCRs were present in many individuals, most TCR sequences turned up only very rarely across donors. When HLA alleles, especially DR and DQ, strongly co-occurred, TCR associations were difficult to assign to individual alleles. In a later analysis, several top co-occurrence clusters were reported to appear linked to parvovirus B19, influenza, CMV and Epstein-Barr virus. A further reported finding was that TCR beta sequences accurately predicted the HLA-A and HLA-B alleles for most subjects in the first cohort. In a later analysis, the rate of TCR association differed among HLA loci, with DRB1 alleles having the most associated TCRs and HLA-C alleles having the fewest. A later genetic analysis reported fewer N-insertions in productive TCRs among donors in an Asian-associated ancestry cluster than the roughly 720-donor mean. Because HLA typing was unavailable for some donors at each locus, only the typed subset was used in association tests.

The V gene is TRBV9 and the J gene is TRBJ1-2; no D gene call is confident. The receptor was isolated from a man in his forties in good health and CMV-seropositive. Sequencing was performed on PBMCs. CDR3 protein: CASSVAGVNGYTF. The DNA sequence is as follows: TGTGCCAGCAGCGTAGCCGGGGTGAATGGCTACACCTTC.